Below, one TCR beta chain is given with its context. The CDR3 has 16 residues. Germline assignment: CDR1 MDHEN and CDR2 SYDVKM. Between the trimmed V and J ends, which lost 6 bases and 9 bases, there was a span of 21 bases. The sample is drawn from a study of T-cell reconstitution after alpha-beta-depleted transplantation in children. The TCRbeta library was prepared with unique molecular identifiers. Using its own MiXCR run on the PCR reads, TCRdb lists one record per CDR3 protein. The data hold 500,000 or so distinct CDR3 sequences, with about 31% observed a single time. The starting material was PBMCs from the stem cell graft donor, obtained from the stem cell graft. This TCR was recovered from a human donor who donated a stem cell graft to a child with aplastic anemia. The genes are TRBV28 and TRBJ1-6, with D possibly TRBD1 on 6 matching bases. The CDR3 DNA follows: TGTGCCAGCAGCCCTGGGGGGGGGCGCATGAGTTCACCCCTCCACTTT. Translated, it gives CASSPGGGRMSSPLHF.